This entry describes one TCR beta chain. Under the authors' procedure: Reference gene primer amplification in the assay estimated nucleated cell counts. This table comes from immunoSEQ multiplex PCR, and its TCRdb copy is limited to in-frame clones, with some not included. V, J and clone size are those of that table, while D and trimming were read from the DNA. The sample has approximately 100,000 clones; approximately 80% are singletons. Trimming cost V 3 bases and J 0 bases, with 18 bases left between them. There are 18 residues in the CDR3. Germline values: CDR1 DFQATT, CDR2 SNEGSKA (reference sequence). The record originates from a study of blood T cell repertoires in COVID-19. Overall study: Samples representing acute and convalescent COVID-19 were sourced from the United States, Italy and Spain. PBMCs, B-cell-depleted T cells, or T cells provided the cDNA or gDNA that made up the material.

The Seattle patients joined while their infection was active and were tracked longitudinally afterward. The receptor's source is a man older than 75 with COVID-19, enrolled during active disease. V usage is TRBV20-1 and J usage is TRBJ1-6, with TRBD1 as a possible D gene (6 bases). Sequencing was carried out using peripheral blood. The CDR3 DNA follows: TGCAGTGCTAGTAGGGACACGTTATTAAGCTCCTATAATTCACCCCTCCACTTT. This sequence encodes CSASRDTLLSSYNSPLHF.